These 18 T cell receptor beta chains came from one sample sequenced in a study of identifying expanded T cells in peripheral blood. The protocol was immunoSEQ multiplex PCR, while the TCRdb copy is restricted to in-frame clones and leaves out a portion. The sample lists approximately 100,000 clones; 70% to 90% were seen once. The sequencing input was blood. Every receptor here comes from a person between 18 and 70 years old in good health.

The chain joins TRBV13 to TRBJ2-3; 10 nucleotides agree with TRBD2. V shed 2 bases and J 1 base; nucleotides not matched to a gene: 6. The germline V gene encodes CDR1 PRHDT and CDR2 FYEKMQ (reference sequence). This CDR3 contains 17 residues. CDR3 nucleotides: TGTGCCAGCAGCTTACAGCGGGGGGGCCTAGGCACAGATACGCAGTATTTT. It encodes CASSLQRGGLGTDTQYF.

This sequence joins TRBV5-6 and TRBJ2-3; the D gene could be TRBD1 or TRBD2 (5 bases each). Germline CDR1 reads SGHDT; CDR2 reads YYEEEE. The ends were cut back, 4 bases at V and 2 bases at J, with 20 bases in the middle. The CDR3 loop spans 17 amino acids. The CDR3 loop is CASSGGNRLGVTDTQYF. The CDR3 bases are TGTGCCAGCAGCGGGGGTAACAGACTTGGGGTCACAGATACGCAGTATTTT.

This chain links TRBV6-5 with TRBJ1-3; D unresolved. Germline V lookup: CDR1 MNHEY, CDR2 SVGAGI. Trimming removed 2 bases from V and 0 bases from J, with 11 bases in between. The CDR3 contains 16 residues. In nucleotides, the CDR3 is TGTGCCAGCAGTTACGGAGGGCTTCTCTCTGGAAACACCATATATTTT. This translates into CASSYGGLLSGNTIYF.

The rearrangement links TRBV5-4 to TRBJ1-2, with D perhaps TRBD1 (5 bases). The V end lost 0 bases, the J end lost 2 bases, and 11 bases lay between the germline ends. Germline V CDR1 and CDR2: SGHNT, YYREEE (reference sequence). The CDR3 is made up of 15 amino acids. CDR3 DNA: TGTGCCAGCAGCTTGGGCGGGGCGGTGAACTATGGCTACACCTTC. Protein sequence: CASSLGGAVNYGYTF.

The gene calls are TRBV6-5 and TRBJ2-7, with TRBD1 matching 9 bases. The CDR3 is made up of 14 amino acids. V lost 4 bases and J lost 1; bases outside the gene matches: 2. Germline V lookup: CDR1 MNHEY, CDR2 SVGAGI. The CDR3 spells CASSSGQGSYEQYF. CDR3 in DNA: TGTGCCAGCAGTTCCGGACAGGGGTCCTACGAGCAGTACTTC.

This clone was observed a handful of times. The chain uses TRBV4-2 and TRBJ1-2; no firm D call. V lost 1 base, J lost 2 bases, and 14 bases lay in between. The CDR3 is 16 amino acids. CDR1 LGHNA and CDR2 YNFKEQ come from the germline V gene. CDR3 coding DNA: TGTGCCAGCAGCCAAGGAGGAAGGGTGGGGAACTATGGCTACACCTTC. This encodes CASSQGGRVGNYGYTF.

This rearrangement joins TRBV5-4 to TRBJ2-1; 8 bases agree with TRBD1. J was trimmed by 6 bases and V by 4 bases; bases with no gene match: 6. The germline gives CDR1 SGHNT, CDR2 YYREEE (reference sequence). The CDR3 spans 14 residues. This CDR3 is CASSLDRGGNEQFF. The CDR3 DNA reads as TGTGCCAGCAGCCTCGACAGGGGAGGCAATGAGCAGTTCTTC.

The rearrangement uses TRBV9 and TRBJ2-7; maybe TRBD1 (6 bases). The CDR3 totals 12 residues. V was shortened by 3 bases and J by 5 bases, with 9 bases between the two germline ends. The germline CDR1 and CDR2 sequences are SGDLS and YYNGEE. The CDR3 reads CASSGTGHEQYF. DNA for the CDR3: TGTGCCAGCAGCGGAACAGGGCACGAGCAGTACTTC.

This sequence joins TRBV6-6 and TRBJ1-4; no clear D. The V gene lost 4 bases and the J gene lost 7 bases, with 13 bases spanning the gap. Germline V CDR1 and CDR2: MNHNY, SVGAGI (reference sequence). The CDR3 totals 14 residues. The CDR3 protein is CASSLRELGEKLFF. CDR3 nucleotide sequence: TGTGCCAGCAGTTTAAGGGAGCTGGGTGAAAAACTGTTTTTT.

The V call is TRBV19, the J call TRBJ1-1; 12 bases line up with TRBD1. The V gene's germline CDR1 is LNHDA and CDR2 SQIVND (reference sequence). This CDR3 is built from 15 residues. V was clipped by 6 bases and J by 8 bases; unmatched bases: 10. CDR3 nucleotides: TGTGCCAGTAGGGCCGGGACAGGGGGCAATATCGAAGCTTTCTTT. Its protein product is CASRAGTGGNIEAFF. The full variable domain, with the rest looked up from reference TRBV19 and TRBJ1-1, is DGGITQSPKYLFRKEGQNVTLSCEQNLNHDAMYWYRQDPGQGLRLIYYSQIVNDFQKGDIAEGYSVSREKKESFPLTVTSAQKNPTAFYLCASRAGTGGNIEAFFGQGTRLTVV.

In DNA form, the CDR3 reads TGTGCCAGCTCGCGGGACAGAAGTAATGAAAAACTGTTTTTT. The encoded protein is CASSRDRSNEKLFF. This rearrangement joins TRBV6-1 to TRBJ1-4; 7 nucleotides align to TRBD1. The CDR3 has 14 residues. Germline values: CDR1 MNHNS, CDR2 SASEGT. The ends lost 8 bases at V and 4 bases at J; junction bases unmatched: 7.

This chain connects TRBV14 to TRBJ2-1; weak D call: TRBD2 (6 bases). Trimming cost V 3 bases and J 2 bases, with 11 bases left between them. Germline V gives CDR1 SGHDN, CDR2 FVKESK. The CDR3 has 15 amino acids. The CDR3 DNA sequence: TGTGCCAGCAGCCACTGGCGGGAAGCCTACAATGAGCAGTTCTTC. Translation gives CASSHWREAYNEQFF.

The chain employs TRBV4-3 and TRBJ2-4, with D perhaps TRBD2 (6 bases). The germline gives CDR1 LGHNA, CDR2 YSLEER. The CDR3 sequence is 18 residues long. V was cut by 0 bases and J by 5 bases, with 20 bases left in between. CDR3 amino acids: CASSQDPYPGGIQNIQYF. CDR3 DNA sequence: TGCGCCAGCAGCCAAGATCCGTATCCGGGCGGGATCCAAAACATTCAGTACTTC.

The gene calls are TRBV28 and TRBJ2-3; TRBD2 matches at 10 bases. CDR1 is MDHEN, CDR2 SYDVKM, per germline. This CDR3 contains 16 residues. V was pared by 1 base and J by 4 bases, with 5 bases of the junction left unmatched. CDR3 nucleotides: TGTGCCAGCAGTTTATCTGCTAGCGGGGGTGCAGATACGCAGTATTTT. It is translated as CASSLSASGGADTQYF.

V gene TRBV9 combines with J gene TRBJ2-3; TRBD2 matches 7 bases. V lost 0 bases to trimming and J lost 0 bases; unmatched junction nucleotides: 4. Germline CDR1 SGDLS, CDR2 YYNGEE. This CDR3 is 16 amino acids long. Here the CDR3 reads CASSVAVGGSTDTQYF. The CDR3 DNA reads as TGTGCCAGCAGCGTAGCTGTCGGGGGGAGCACAGATACGCAGTATTTT.

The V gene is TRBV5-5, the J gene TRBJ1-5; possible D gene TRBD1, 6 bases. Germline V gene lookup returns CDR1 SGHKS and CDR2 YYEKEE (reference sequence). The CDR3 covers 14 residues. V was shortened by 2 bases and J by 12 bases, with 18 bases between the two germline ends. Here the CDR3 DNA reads TGTGCCAGCAGCTTATGGGGGCAGAATCAGTACCAGCATTTT. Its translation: CASSLWGQNQYQHF.

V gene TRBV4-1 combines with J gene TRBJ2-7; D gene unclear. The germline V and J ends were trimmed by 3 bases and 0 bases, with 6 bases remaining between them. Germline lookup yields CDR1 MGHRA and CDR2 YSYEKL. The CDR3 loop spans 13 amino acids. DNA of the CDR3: TGCGCCAGCAGCCAGACGGGCTCCTACGAGCAGTACTTC. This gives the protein CASSQTGSYEQYF.

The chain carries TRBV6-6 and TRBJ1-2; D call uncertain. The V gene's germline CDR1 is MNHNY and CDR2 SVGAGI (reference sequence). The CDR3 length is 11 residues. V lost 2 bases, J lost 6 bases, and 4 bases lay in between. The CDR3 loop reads CASSYGDGYTF. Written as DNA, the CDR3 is TGTGCCAGCAGTTACGGGGATGGCTACACCTTC.